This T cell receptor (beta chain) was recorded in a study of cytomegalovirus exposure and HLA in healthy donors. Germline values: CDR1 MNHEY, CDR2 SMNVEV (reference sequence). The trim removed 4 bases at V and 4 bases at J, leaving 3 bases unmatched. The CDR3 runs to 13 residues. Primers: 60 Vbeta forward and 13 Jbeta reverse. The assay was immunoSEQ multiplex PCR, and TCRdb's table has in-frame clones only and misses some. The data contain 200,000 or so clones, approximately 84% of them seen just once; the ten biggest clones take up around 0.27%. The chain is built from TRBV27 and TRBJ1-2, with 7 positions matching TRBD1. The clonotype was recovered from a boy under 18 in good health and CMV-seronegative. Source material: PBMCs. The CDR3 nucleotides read TGTGCCAGCAGTTCCGGACAGGTCTATGGCTACACCTTC. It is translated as CASSSGQVYGYTF.